A single sample gave rise to the 23 T cell receptor beta chains below, sequenced in a study of OX40 agonist ivuxolimab in advanced cancers. Sequencing was performed with immunoSEQ multiplex PCR; in TCRdb, only in-frame clones are kept and a portion is missing. Among 30,000 to 45,000 clones listed, approximately 78% were seen once. Sequenced here: CD4+ or CD8+ T cells sorted from blood, sampled in a trial of the OX40 agonist ivuxolimab. The receptors shown here come from an adult with an advanced solid tumor such as melanoma, head and neck, liver or kidney cancer.

The chain employs TRBV19 and TRBJ2-3, with D tentatively TRBD1 or TRBD2 (5 bases each). This CDR3 is built from 15 residues. Germline assignment: CDR1 LNHDA and CDR2 SQIVND (reference sequence). The V end lost 3 bases, the J end lost 1 base, and 11 bases lay between the germline ends. The CDR3 reads CASSMGVSGTDTQYF. As DNA, the CDR3 is TGTGCCAGTAGTATGGGGGTTTCAGGCACAGATACGCAGTATTTT.

The chain combines TRBV4-1 with TRBJ2-1; unclear D gene. There are 15 residues in the CDR3. Trimming removed 1 base from V and 6 bases from J, with 13 bases in between. Germline V gives CDR1 MGHRA, CDR2 YSYEKL. CDR3 in DNA: TGCGCCAGCAGCCAAGGTATCCGGCCGGGCAATGAGCAGTTCTTC. Residues: CASSQGIRPGNEQFF.

V gene TRBV7-3 combines with J gene TRBJ2-5, with 7 positions matching TRBD1. The DNA end favors TRBJ2-7, so the J call may be wrong. Germline assignment: CDR1 SGHTA and CDR2 FQGTGA. This CDR3 is 14 amino acids long. In DNA form, the CDR3 reads TGTGCCAGCAGCTTAAGGGACAGACTCTACGAGCAGTACTTC. This sequence encodes CASSLRDRLYEQYF.

The chain employs TRBV28 and TRBJ1-1; TRBD1 matches at 10 bases. The CDR3 runs 15 residues. With V trimmed by 6 bases and J by 6 bases, 10 bases remained unmatched. Germline V gene data show CDR1 as MDHEN and CDR2 as SYDVKM. Written as DNA, the CDR3 is TGTGCCAGCAGATTGACAGGGGGCGGAGGCTCTGAAGCTTTCTTT. It encodes CASRLTGGGGSEAFF.

The DNA for the CDR3 is TGTGCCAGCAGGCCCGCCGGGAGGGGGTACGAGCAGTACTTC. This encodes CASRPAGRGYEQYF. The V call is TRBV14, the J call TRBJ2-7; 8 bases map to TRBD2. The germline V gene has CDR1 SGHDN and CDR2 FVKESK. There are 14 residues in the CDR3. Trimming removed 6 bases from V and 4 bases from J; junction bases left unmatched: 8.

The chain recombines TRBV19 with TRBJ1-4; TRBD1 matches 7 bases. Losses at the gene ends were 5 bases for V and 11 bases for J; bases not matched to a gene: 14. Looked up from germline, CDR1 is LNHDA and CDR2 is SQIVND (reference sequence). The length of the CDR3 is 15 residues. CDR3 sequence (DNA): TGTGCCAGTAGTCCGCAAGGAGGGGGCGCAGGGAAACTGTTTTTT. It is translated as CASSPQGGGAGKLFF. The whole variable domain, filled in from reference TRBV19 and TRBJ1-4, reads DGGITQSPKYLFRKEGQNVTLSCEQNLNHDAMYWYRQDPGQGLRLIYYSQIVNDFQKGDIAEGYSVSREKKESFPLTVTSAQKNPTAFYLCASSPQGGGAGKLFFGSGTQLSVL.

J is TRBJ1-1 and V is TRBV28; D is unclear. Trimming pared 6 bases from V and 2 bases from J, leaving 4 bases between. Germline CDR1 MDHEN, CDR2 SYDVKM. This CDR3 has 11 amino acids. CDR3 in DNA: TGTGCCAGCAGCCGTAACACTGAAGCTTTCTTT. It is translated as CASSRNTEAFF.

This clone occurred once. V gene TRBV5-1 combines with J gene TRBJ1-3; 7 bases map to TRBD1. Per the germline V gene, CDR1 is SGHRS and CDR2 is YFSETQ. Losses at the gene ends were 3 bases for V and 0 bases for J; bases not matched to a gene: 6. The CDR3 loop spans 16 amino acids. The CDR3 spells CASSSDRFLSGNTIYF. The CDR3 DNA follows: TGCGCCAGCAGCTCGGACAGGTTTCTCTCTGGAAACACCATATATTTT.

The chain is built from TRBV7-2 and TRBJ1-5, with 9 bases aligning to TRBD1. CDR3 length: 13 residues. The V gene end was trimmed by 3 bases and the J gene end by 6 bases; junction bases not matched to a gene: 0. Per the germline V gene, CDR1 is SGHTA and CDR2 is FQGNSA. The CDR3 DNA follows: TGTGCCAGCAGCTTGACAGGGGGTCAGCCCCAGCATTTT. Translation gives CASSLTGGQPQHF. The full variable domain, in which reference TRBV7-2 and TRBJ1-5 provide the parts outside the CDR3, is GAGVSQSPSNKVTEKGKDVELRCDPISGHTALYWYRQSLGQGLEFLIYFQGNSAPDKSGLPSDRFSAERTGGSVSTLTIQRTQQEDSAVYLCASSLTGGQPQHFGDGTRLSIL.

The rearrangement joins TRBV6-1 to TRBJ2-1; TRBD2 might be the D (6 bases). Trimming shortened V by 7 bases and J by 5 bases, and 15 bases separated the two germline ends. The CDR3 totals 14 residues. Germline V lookup: CDR1 MNHNS, CDR2 SASEGT. This CDR3 is CASNSGTLDNEQFF. Here the CDR3 DNA reads TGTGCCAGCAACTCCGGGACTCTTGACAATGAGCAGTTCTTC.

The V and J genes are TRBV18 and TRBJ1-5, with 8 positions matching TRBD1. Germline V lookup: CDR1 KGHSH, CDR2 LQKENI. J gave up 7 bases and V 2 bases, and 10 bases lay outside the gene matches. The CDR3 length is 16 residues. The CDR3 DNA reads as TGTGCCAGCTCACCAAATGCTGGACAGGGTTACCAGCCCCAGCATTTT. This encodes CASSPNAGQGYQPQHF.

This chain links TRBV10-3 with TRBJ2-3, with D possibly being TRBD2 (6 bases). The length of the CDR3 is 15 residues. The V gene lost 2 bases and the J gene lost 0 bases, with 9 bases spanning the gap. Germline V gives CDR1 ENHRY, CDR2 SYGVKD. The CDR3, as DNA: TGTGCCATCAGTGAGGCGGGACCGAGCACAGATACGCAGTATTTT. Translated: CAISEAGPSTDTQYF.

The sample holds one count of this clone. V gene TRBV27 combines with J gene TRBJ1-1, with 9 positions matching TRBD1. The CDR3 covers 16 residues. Germline CDR1 reads MNHEY; CDR2 reads SMNVEV (reference sequence). With 6 bases clipped from V and 0 bases from J, the junction kept 8 bases outside the gene matches. This CDR3 is CASSGGTGTLNTEAFF. CDR3 nucleotide sequence: TGTGCCAGCAGCGGAGGGACAGGGACCCTGAACACTGAAGCTTTCTTT.

V gene TRBV28 combines with J gene TRBJ2-1; no definite D call. CDR1 and CDR2 from the germline V gene are MDHEN and SYDVKM. V lost 3 bases, J lost 5 bases, and 8 bases lay in between. The CDR3 sequence is 13 residues long. The CDR3 region has the DNA TGTGCCAGCAGTTTTGTTCCCAACAATGAGCAGTTCTTC. This encodes CASSFVPNNEQFF.

The genes are TRBV19 and TRBJ2-3; D uncertain. The V gene lost 6 bases and the J gene lost 2 bases, with 9 bases spanning the gap. CDR3 length equals 13 residues. Germline lookup yields CDR1 LNHDA and CDR2 SQIVND (reference sequence). The CDR3 loop reads CASSEQHTDTQYF. CDR3 coding DNA: TGTGCCAGTAGCGAACAGCACACAGATACGCAGTATTTT.

This clone was counted once. The rearrangement links TRBV27 to TRBJ2-1; tentatively, D is TRBD1 or TRBD2 (5 bases each). Germline V gene lookup returns CDR1 MNHEY and CDR2 SMNVEV (reference sequence). The length of the CDR3 is 15 residues. The V gene lost 6 bases and the J gene lost 4 bases, with 16 bases spanning the gap. The CDR3: CASSFGRDLYNEQFF. DNA for the CDR3: TGTGCCAGCAGCTTCGGTCGGGACCTATACAATGAGCAGTTCTTC.

The rearrangement links TRBV5-1 to TRBJ1-1, with a tentative D call TRBD1 (6 bases). Trimming removed 2 bases at V and 5 bases at J, with 13 bases between. Per the germline V gene, CDR1 is SGHRS and CDR2 is YFSETQ. The CDR3 is made up of 14 amino acids. CDR3 DNA: TGCGCCAGCAGCTTTGCACAGGGATCAACTGAAGCTTTCTTT. This gives the protein CASSFAQGSTEAFF.

This chain connects TRBV11-3 to TRBJ2-7; no clear D gene. The CDR3 totals 13 residues. Trimming pared 5 bases from V and 5 bases from J, leaving 13 bases between. CDR1 is SGHNT, CDR2 YENEEA, per germline. The chain's CDR3 is CASSRAPQDEQYF. For the CDR3, the DNA is TGTGCCAGCAGCCGGGCGCCCCAGGACGAGCAGTACTTC.

The chain employs TRBV7-9 and TRBJ1-4; D call uncertain. The V gene's germline CDR1 is SEHNR and CDR2 FQNEAQ (reference sequence). There are 16 residues in the CDR3. The V end lost 5 bases, the J end lost 3 bases, and 16 bases lay between the germline ends. The CDR3 loop is CASSPLVGGSNEKLFF. The CDR3 DNA reads as TGTGCCAGCAGCCCGCTTGTGGGAGGATCTAATGAAAAACTGTTTTTT.

For the CDR3, the DNA is TGTGCCAGCAGCTTGGGGGTACTGTATGGAAACACCATATATTTT. Translated, it gives CASSLGVLYGNTIYF. This rearrangement joins TRBV5-6 to TRBJ1-3; D gene ambiguous. With 0 bases removed from V and 3 bases from J, the gap between germline ends came to 10 bases. Germline CDR1 SGHDT, CDR2 YYEEEE. This CDR3 spans 15 amino acids.

This clone occurred a few times. V is TRBV27 and J is TRBJ1-2; TRBD1 matches 10 bases. The CDR3 contains 16 residues. Germline V gene sequence: CDR1 MNHEY, CDR2 SMNVEV (reference sequence). V shed 6 bases and J 3 bases; nucleotides not matched to a gene: 10. The CDR3 DNA follows: TGTGCCAGCAGCCCAATAGGGACAGGGGCCGACTATGGCTACACCTTC. Protein: CASSPIGTGADYGYTF.

The rearrangement uses TRBV25-1 and TRBJ2-7; 7 nucleotides align to TRBD1. V lost 6 bases and J lost 2; bases outside the gene matches: 4. CDR1 MGHDK and CDR2 SYGVNS come from the germline V gene. The CDR3 consists of 13 residues. CDR3 sequence reads: CASRNRGPYEQYF. As DNA, the CDR3 is TGTGCCAGCAGAAACAGGGGACCCTACGAGCAGTACTTC.

This chain joins TRBV6-5 and TRBJ2-2; D uncertain. Germline V gene lookup returns CDR1 MNHEY and CDR2 SVGAGI. Trimming cost V 6 bases and J 5 bases, with 13 bases left between them. This CDR3 has 14 amino acids. The CDR3 DNA is TGTGCCAGCAGGTATATTCGGTGGACCGGGGAGCTGTTTTTT. Residues: CASRYIRWTGELFF.